These 5 T cell receptor beta chains were all obtained from the same sample, sequenced in a study of blood T cell repertoires in COVID-19. This table comes from immunoSEQ multiplex PCR, and its TCRdb copy is limited to in-frame clones, with some not included. The sample shows over 250,000 clones, around 90% of them seen only once. The sample taken for sequencing was PBMCs or T cells enriched from blood (not recorded which). The source of these receptors is a woman aged 60-75 years in a cohort exposed to, infected with or recovered from COVID-19 (not recorded which).

The chain uses TRBV5-1 and TRBJ1-1; 7 bases agree with TRBD1. V lost 4 bases and J lost 4; bases outside the gene matches: 7. This CDR3 is built from 14 residues. Germline V gene data show CDR1 as SGHRS and CDR2 as YFSETQ. The CDR3: CASSMDRLITEAFF. The CDR3 DNA reads as TGCGCCAGCAGCATGGACAGGCTGATCACTGAAGCTTTCTTT.

The rearrangement joins TRBV14 to TRBJ1-2; D is undetermined. CDR1 and CDR2 (germline): SGHDN, FVKESK. This CDR3 is 15 amino acids long. The V and J ends lost 0 bases and 1 base respectively, with 9 bases between them. The CDR3 nucleotides read TGTGCCAGCAGCCAAGATCTGTACAGTAACTATGGCTACACCTTC. The encoded protein is CASSQDLYSNYGYTF.

The J gene is TRBJ2-1, the V gene TRBV7-6, with D tentatively TRBD2 (6 bases). Per germline, CDR1 SGHVS and CDR2 FNYEAQ. V was clipped by 5 bases and J by 5 bases, with 16 bases between them. The CDR3 is made up of 15 amino acids. CDR3 nucleotide sequence: TGTGCCAGCAGCCTGTTCGGGGGTCCCGACAATGAGCAGTTCTTC. Protein product: CASSLFGGPDNEQFF. The full variable domain, completed using reference TRBV7-6 and TRBJ2-1, is GAGVSQSPRYKVTKRGQDVALRCDPISGHVSLYWYRQALGQGPEFLTYFNYEAQQDKSGLPNDRFSAERPEGSISTLTIQRTEQRDSAMYRCASSLFGGPDNEQFFGPGTRLTVL.

This chain joins TRBV14 and TRBJ2-7; 8 bases fit TRBD2. The trim removed 0 bases at V and 7 bases at J, leaving 17 bases unmatched. Germline V gives CDR1 SGHDN, CDR2 FVKESK. CDR3 length: 18 residues. The CDR3 region has the DNA TGTGCCAGCAGCCAAGATTTGGGTTCGAGCGGGAGTTCGGGAGAGCAGTACTTC. This sequence encodes CASSQDLGSSGSSGEQYF. Combining the CDR3 with reference TRBV14 and TRBJ2-7 gives the whole variable domain EAGVTQFPSHSVIEKGQTVTLRCDPISGHDNLYWYRRVMGKEIKFLLHFVKESKQDESGMPNNRFLAERTGGTYSTLKVQPAELEDSGVYFCASSQDLGSSGSSGEQYFGPGTRLTVT.

The chain employs TRBV19 and TRBJ2-4, with a tentative D call TRBD1 (5 bases). From germline, CDR1 is LNHDA and CDR2 SQIVND (reference sequence). V was cut by 1 base and J by 0 bases, with 7 bases left in between. This CDR3 contains 15 residues. In DNA, the CDR3 is TGTGCCAGTAGTATAGTCGGACAAGCCAAAAACATTCAGTACTTC. Amino acid sequence: CASSIVGQAKNIQYF.